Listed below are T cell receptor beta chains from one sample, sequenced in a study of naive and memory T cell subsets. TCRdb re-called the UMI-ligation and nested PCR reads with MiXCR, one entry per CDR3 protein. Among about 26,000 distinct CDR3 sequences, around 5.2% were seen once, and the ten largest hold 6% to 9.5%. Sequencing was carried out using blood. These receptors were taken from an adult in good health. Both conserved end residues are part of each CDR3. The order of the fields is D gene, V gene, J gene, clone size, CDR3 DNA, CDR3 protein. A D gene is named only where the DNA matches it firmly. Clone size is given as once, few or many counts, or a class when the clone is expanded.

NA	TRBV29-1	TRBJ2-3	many	TGCAGCGCCTCACGTGGGGCCGACGCAGATACGCAGTATTTT	CSASRGADADTQYF
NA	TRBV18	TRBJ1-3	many	TGTGCCAGCTCACCACAGGGCACCTTTATGGACACCATATATTTT	CASSPQGTFMDTIYF
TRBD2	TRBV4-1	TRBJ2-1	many	TGCGCCAGCAGCCATAGTGGTAAGACTAGCGGGAGGGCCTCCTACAATGAGCAGTTCTTC	CASSHSGKTSGRASYNEQFF
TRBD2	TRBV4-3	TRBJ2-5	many	TGCGCCAGCAGCCAAGGCCTTCTAGCGGGAGTTGAGACCCAGTACTTC	CASSQGLLAGVETQYF
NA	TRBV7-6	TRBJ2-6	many	TGTGCCAGCAGCCCGGGGACTTTTTTTGGGGCCAACGTCCTGACTTTC	CASSPGTFFGANVLTF
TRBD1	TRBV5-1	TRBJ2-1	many	TGCGCCAGCAGCTCACAGGGGGCCTACTACAATGAGCAGTTCTTC	CASSSQGAYYNEQFF
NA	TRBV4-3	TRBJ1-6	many	TGCGCCAGCAGCAGGGAGGGGAATCGATCACCCCTCCACTTT	CASSREGNRSPLHF
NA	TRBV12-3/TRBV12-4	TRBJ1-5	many	TGTGCCAGCAGTTTCGTTGGGGGGAATCAGCCCCAGCATTTT	CASSFVGGNQPQHF
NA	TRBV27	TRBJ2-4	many	TGTGCCAGCAGTTTATATGCAGGGAAAAACATTCAGTACTTC	CASSLYAGKNIQYF
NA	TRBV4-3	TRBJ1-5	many	TGCGCCAGCAGCCCCGAACAAGGAGGCAATCAGCCCCAGCATTTT	CASSPEQGGNQPQHF
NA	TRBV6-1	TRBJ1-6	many	TGTGCCAGCAGTGAAGCTGCGACAGCACCCCTCCACTTT	CASSEAATAPLHF
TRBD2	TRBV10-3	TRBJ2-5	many	TGTGCCATCAGTGAGTTAGCGGGAGCAGAGACCCAGTACTTC	CAISELAGAETQYF
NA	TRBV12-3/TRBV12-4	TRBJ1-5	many	TGTGCCAGCAGGTCCATGAGGTCAAATCAGCCCCAGCATTTT	CASRSMRSNQPQHF
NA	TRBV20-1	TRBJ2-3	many	TGCAGTGCTGGGTATACGCAGTATTTT	CSAGYTQYF
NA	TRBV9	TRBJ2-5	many	TGTGCCAGCAGCCTGGTGGAAGGTTTCCAAGAGACCCAGTACTTC	CASSLVEGFQETQYF